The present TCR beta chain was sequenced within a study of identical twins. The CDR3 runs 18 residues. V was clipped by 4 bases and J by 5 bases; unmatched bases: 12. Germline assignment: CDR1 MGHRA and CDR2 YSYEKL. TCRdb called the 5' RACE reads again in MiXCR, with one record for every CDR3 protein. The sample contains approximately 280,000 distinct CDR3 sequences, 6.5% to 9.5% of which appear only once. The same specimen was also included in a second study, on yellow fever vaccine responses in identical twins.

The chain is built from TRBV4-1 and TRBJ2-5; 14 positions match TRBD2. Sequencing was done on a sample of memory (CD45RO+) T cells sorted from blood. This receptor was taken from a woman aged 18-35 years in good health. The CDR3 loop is CASSLVGTSGSGGETQYF. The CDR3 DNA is TGCGCCAGCAGCCTCGTAGGGACTAGCGGGAGCGGTGGGGAGACCCAGTACTTC.